This T cell receptor (beta chain) is drawn from a study of blood T cell repertoires in COVID-19. Study-wide background: PBMCs, B-cell-depleted T cells, or T cells were the source of the cDNA or gDNA that made up the material.

Germline V CDR1 and CDR2: MNHEY, SVGAGI. The CDR3 length is 16 residues. The ends lost 0 bases at V and 4 bases at J; junction bases unmatched: 3. TCRdb's table, derived via immunoSEQ multiplex PCR, lists solely in-frame clones and lacks some. The repertoire holds approximately 280,000 clones, with over 75% as singletons. The V call is TRBV6-5, the J call TRBJ1-6, with 7 positions matching TRBD1. Sequenced input: peripheral blood. This sequence originates from a woman aged 55-69 years with acute or convalescent COVID-19. The CDR3 spells CASSYSTGMYNSPLHF. The CDR3 DNA is TGTGCCAGCAGTTACTCGACAGGGATGTATAATTCACCCCTCCACTTT.